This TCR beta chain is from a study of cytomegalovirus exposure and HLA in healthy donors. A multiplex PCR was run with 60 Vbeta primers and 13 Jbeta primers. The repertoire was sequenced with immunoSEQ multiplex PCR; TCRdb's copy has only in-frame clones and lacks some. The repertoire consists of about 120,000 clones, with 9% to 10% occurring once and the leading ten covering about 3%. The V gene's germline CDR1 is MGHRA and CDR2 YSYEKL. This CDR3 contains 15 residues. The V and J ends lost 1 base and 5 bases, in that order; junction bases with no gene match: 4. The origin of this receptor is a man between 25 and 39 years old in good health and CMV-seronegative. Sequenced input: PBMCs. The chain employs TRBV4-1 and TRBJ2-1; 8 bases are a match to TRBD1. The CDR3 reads CASSQVDRANNEQFF. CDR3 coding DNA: TGCGCCAGCAGCCAAGTGGACAGGGCTAACAATGAGCAGTTCTTC.